These 4 T cell receptor beta chains came from one sample sequenced in a study of blood T cell repertoires in COVID-19. Some clones are missing from TCRdb's copy, which holds only in-frame ones; the method was immunoSEQ multiplex PCR. The sample lists 25,000 to 30,000 clones, approximately 84% seen once, with 16% in the top ten. Sequencing was performed on peripheral blood. These receptors all stem from a woman in her sixties or seventies with acute or convalescent COVID-19.

This clone was counted a single time. This rearrangement joins TRBV28 to TRBJ2-3, with 7 positions matching TRBD2. The CDR3 contains 15 residues. Germline assignment: CDR1 MDHEN and CDR2 SYDVKM. The V gene end was trimmed by 3 bases and the J gene end by 5 bases; junction bases not matched to a gene: 8. The DNA for the CDR3 is TGTGCCAGCAGTTTTCAGGCGGGGGAGGTAGATACGCAGTATTTT. This gives the protein CASSFQAGEVDTQYF.

V gene TRBV7-2 combines with J gene TRBJ1-1; 7 bases match TRBD1. CDR3 length equals 14 residues. The germline V gene encodes CDR1 SGHTA and CDR2 FQGNSA. V lost 6 bases, J lost 5 bases, and 9 bases stayed unmatched. CDR3 nucleotides: TGTGCCAGCAGTATTAGACAGGGTGTGACTGAAGCTTTCTTT. Its translation is CASSIRQGVTEAFF. Filled out from reference TRBV7-2 and TRBJ1-1, the complete variable domain reads GAGVSQSPSNKVTEKGKDVELRCDPISGHTALYWYRQSLGQGLEFLIYFQGNSAPDKSGLPSDRFSAERTGGSVSTLTIQRTQQEDSAVYLCASSIRQGVTEAFFGQGTRLTVV.

This clone was seen only a few times. The V gene is TRBV6-6, the J gene TRBJ1-6; 7 positions agree with TRBD1. With V trimmed by 6 bases and J by 9 bases, 11 bases remained unmatched. Germline lookup yields CDR1 MNHNY and CDR2 SVGAGI (reference sequence). The CDR3 spans 15 residues. DNA for the CDR3: TGTGCCAGCAGCCGGGACAGCTCTCTCGGTTCACCCCTCCACTTT. It specifies CASSRDSSLGSPLHF.

Concerning this clone itself: One end of the junction fails to match germline, which may point to a read error. CDR3 protein: CASSYNPHGGRHF. The DNA of the CDR3 is TGTGCCAGCAGTTACAACCCCCACGGGGGAAGGCACTTC. V usage is TRBV6-5 and J usage is TRBJ2-4, with D perhaps TRBD2 (6 bases). This CDR3 has 13 amino acids. Germline V lookup: CDR1 MNHEY, CDR2 SVGAGI.